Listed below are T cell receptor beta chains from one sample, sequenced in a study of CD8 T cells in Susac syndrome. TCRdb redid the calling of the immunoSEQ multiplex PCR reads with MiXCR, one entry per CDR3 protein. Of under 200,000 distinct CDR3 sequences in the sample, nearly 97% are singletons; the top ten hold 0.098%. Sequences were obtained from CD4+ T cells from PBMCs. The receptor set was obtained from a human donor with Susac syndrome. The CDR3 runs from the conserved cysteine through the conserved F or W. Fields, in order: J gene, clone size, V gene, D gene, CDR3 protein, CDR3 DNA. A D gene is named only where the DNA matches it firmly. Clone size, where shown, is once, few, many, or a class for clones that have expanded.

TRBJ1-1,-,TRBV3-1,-,CASSPTYSRGMNTEAFF,TGTGCCAGCAGCCCTACCTACTCCAGGGGAATGAACACTGAAGCTTTCTTT
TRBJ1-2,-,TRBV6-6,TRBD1,CASIRQGKGDGGYTF,TGTGCCAGCATCCGACAGGGGAAGGGCGACGGGGGCTACACCTTC
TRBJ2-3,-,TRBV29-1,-,CSAGGRVGADTQYF,TGCAGCGCCGGGGGCAGGGTGGGTGCAGATACGCAGTATTTT
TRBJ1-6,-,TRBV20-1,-,CSARGRSYNSPLHF,TGCAGTGCCCGAGGGAGGTCCTATAATTCACCCCTCCACTTT
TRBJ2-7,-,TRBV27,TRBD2,CASRISLAGVYEQYF,TGTGCCAGCAGGATTTCCCTAGCGGGGGTCTACGAGCAGTACTTC
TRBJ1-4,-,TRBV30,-,CAWSSGEKLFF,TGTGCCTGGAGCTCCGGTGAAAAACTGTTTTTT
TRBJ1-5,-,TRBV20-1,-,CSASSRGDQPQHF,TGCAGTGCTAGCAGCAGGGGAGATCAGCCCCAGCATTTT
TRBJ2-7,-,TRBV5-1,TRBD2,CASSSGLATYEQYF,TGCGCCAGCAGCTCGGGACTAGCCACCTACGAGCAGTACTTC
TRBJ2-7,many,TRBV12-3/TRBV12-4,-,CASSQGYEQYF,TGTGCCAGCAGTCAGGGCTACGAGCAGTACTTC
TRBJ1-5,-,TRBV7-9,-,CASSLNSPNQPQHF,TGTGCCAGCAGCTTGAACAGCCCCAATCAGCCCCAGCATTTT
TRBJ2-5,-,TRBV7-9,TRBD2,CASSLLAGEETQYF,TGTGCCAGCAGCTTACTCGCGGGGGAAGAGACCCAGTACTTC
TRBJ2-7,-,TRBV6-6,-,CASSPRYEQYF,TGTGCCAGCAGCCCTCGGTACGAGCAGTACTTC
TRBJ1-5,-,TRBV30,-,CAWSGTRAQRQPQHF,TGTGCCTGGAGCGGAACCCGGGCCCAGAGGCAGCCCCAGCATTTT
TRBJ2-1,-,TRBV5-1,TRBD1,CASSLLQTRDRGPNEQFF,TGCGCCAGCAGCTTGTTGCAAACCCGGGACAGGGGCCCGAATGAGCAGTTCTTC
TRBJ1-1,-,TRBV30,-,CAWSVGFTEAFF,TGTGCCTGGAGCGTGGGTTTTACTGAAGCTTTCTTT
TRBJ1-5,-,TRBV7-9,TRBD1,CASSPGTGGANQPQHF,TGTGCCAGCAGCCCAGGGACAGGGGGCGCTAATCAGCCCCAGCATTTT
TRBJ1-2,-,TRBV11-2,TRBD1,CASSSGTGVDGYTF,TGTGCCAGCAGCTCTGGGACAGGGGTGGATGGCTACACCTTC